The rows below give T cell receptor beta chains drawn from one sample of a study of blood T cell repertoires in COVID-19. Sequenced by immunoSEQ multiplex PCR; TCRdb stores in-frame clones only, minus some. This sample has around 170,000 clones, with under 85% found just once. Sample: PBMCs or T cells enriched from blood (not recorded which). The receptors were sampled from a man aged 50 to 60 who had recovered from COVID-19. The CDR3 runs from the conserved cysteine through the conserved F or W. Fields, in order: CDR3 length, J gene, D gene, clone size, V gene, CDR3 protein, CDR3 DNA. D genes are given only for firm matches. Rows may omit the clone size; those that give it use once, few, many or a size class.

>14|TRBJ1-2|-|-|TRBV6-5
CASSRADGNYGYTF
TGTGCCAGCAGCCGAGCGGACGGGAACTATGGCTACACCTTC
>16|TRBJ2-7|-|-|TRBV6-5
CASSSAYGGGFNEQYF
TGTGCCAGCAGTTCCGCCTATGGGGGGGGCTTCAACGAGCAGTACTTC
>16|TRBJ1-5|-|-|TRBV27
CASSFSGRGSNQPQHF
TGTGCCAGCAGTTTTAGTGGACGCGGGAGCAATCAGCCCCAGCATTTT
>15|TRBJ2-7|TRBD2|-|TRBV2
CASRVLAGESYEQYF
TGTGCCAGCAGGGTCCTAGCGGGCGAGTCCTACGAGCAGTACTTC
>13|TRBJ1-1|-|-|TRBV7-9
CAAGRTPDTEAFF
TGTGCCGCGGGGAGGACACCAGACACTGAAGCTTTCTTT
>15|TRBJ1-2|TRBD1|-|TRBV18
CASSLTRDRGHGYTF
TGTGCCAGCTCCCTTACGCGGGACAGGGGGCATGGCTACACCTTC
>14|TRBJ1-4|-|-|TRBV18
CASSPLADGEKLFF
TGTGCCAGCTCACCATTAGCGGACGGTGAAAAACTGTTTTTT
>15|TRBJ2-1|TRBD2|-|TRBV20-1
CSASSVTSGGGVRFF
TGCAGTGCTAGTTCGGTGACTAGCGGGGGTGGGGTGCGGTTCTTC
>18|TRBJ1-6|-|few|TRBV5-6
CASSLFGLPTLYNSPLHF
TGTGCCAGCAGCTTGTTTGGACTTCCTACTCTCTATAATTCACCCCTCCACTTT
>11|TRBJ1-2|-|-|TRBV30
CAWMTGEGYTF
TGTGCCTGGATGACAGGAGAGGGCTACACCTTC
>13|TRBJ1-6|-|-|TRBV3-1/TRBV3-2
CASSQGANRPLHF
TGTGCCAGCAGCCAAGGGGCCAACCGACCCCTCCACTTT
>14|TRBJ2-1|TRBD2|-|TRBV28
CASSWTSRVNEQFF
TGTGCCAGCAGTTGGACTAGTAGGGTTAATGAGCAGTTCTTC
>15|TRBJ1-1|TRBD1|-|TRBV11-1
CASSWKTGGNTEAFF
TGTGCCAGCAGCTGGAAGACAGGGGGTAACACTGAAGCTTTCTTT
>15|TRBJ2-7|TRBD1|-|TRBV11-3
CASSPGTGSSYEQYF
TGTGCCAGCAGCCCCGGGACAGGGAGCTCCTACGAGCAGTACTTC
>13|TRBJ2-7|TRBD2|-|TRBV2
CASSESGGYEQYF
TGTGCCAGCAGTGAGAGCGGGGGCTACGAGCAGTACTTC
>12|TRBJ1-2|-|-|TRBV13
CASAEATGGYTF
TGTGCCAGCGCAGAGGCCACAGGGGGCTACACCTTC
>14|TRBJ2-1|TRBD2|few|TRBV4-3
CASSFSGGDNEQFF
TGCGCCAGCAGCTTTAGCGGGGGGGACAATGAGCAGTTCTTC
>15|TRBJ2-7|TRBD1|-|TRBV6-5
CASSTTGTARYEQYF
TGTGCCAGCAGTACGACCGGGACAGCTCGCTACGAGCAGTACTTC
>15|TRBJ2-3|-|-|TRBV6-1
CASSETSTGRDTQYF
TGTGCCAGCAGTGAAACTAGCACAGGACGAGATACGCAGTATTTT
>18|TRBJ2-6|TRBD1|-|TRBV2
CASSEGGTGFSGANVLTF
TGTGCCAGCAGTGAAGGGGGGACAGGTTTCTCTGGGGCCAACGTCCTGACTTTC
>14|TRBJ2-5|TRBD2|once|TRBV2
CASKDLGGKETQYF
TGTGCCAGCAAGGATCTGGGGGGGAAAGAGACCCAGTACTTC
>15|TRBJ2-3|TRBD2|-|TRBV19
CASSQLAGLTDTQYF
TGTGCCAGTAGCCAACTAGCGGGCCTCACAGATACGCAGTATTTT
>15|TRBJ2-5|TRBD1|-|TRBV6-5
CASNGQGVIAETQYF
TGTGCCAGCAATGGACAGGGGGTTATAGCAGAGACCCAGTACTTC
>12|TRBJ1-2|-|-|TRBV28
CASSLRGTGYTF
TGTGCCAGCAGCCTAAGGGGGACTGGCTACACCTTC
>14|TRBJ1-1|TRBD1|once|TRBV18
CASSPRTGGTEAFF
TGTGCCAGCTCACCCCGGACAGGGGGCACTGAAGCTTTCTTT
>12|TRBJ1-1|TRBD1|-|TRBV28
CASSLKTGVAFF
TGTGCCAGCAGTTTAAAGACAGGGGTAGCTTTCTTT
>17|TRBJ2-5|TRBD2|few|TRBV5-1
CASSLSGTSGGRETQYF
TGCGCCAGCAGCTTGTCCGGGACTAGCGGGGGCCGGGAGACCCAGTACTTC
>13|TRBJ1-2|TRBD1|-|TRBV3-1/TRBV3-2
CASSVQGYYGYTF
TGTGCCAGCAGCGTACAGGGGTACTATGGCTACACCTTC
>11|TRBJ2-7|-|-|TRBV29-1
CSVRHEYEQYF
TGCAGCGTCCGACACGAGTACGAGCAGTACTTC
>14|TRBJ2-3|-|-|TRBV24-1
CATSAWTDTDTQYF
TGTGCCACCAGTGCGTGGACAGACACAGATACGCAGTATTTT
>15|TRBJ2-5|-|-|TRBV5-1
CASSSGAPRQETQYF
TGCGCCAGCAGCTCTGGCGCACCGAGGCAAGAGACCCAGTACTTC